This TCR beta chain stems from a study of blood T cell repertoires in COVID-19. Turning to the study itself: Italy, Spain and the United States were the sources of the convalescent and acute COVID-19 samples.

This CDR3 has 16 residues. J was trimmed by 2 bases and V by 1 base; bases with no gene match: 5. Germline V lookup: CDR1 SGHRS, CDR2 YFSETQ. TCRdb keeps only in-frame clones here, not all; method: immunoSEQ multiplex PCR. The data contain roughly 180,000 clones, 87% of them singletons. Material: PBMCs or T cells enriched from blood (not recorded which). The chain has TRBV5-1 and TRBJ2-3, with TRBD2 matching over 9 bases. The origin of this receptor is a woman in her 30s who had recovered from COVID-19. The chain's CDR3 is CASSLKAGGPTDTQYF. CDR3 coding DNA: TGCGCCAGCAGCTTGAAAGCGGGGGGTCCCACAGATACGCAGTATTTT.